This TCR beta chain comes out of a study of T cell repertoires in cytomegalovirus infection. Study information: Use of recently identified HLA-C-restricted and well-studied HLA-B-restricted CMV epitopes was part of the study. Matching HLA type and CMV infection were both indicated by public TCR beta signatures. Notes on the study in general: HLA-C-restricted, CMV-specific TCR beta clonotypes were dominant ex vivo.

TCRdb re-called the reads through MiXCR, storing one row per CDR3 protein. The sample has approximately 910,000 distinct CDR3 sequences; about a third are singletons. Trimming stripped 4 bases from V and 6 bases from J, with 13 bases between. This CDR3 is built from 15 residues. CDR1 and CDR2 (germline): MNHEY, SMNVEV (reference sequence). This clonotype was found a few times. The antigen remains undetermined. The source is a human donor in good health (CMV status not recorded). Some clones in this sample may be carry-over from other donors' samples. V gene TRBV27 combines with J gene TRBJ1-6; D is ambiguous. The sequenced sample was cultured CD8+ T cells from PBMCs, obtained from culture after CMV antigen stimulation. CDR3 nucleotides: TGTGCCAGCAGTTCCTACGGGGATTTTAATTCACCCCTCCACTTT. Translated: CASSSYGDFNSPLHF.